This TCR beta chain stems from a study of technical replicates of blood from a handful of donors (dated by TCRdb to about 2017). As to this clone: Its antigen is still unknown. No quality values exist for individual bases; no much larger clone is one base distant.

Library method: the immunoSEQ multiplex PCR assay. Sourced from immuneACCESS, this table was stored by TCRdb with only in-frame sequences that have V and J called. A share of the clones is absent; for the studies checked, an unresolved V gene accounts for under half, and the remainder has no known explanation. The table for this sample lists 80,000 or so clones; more than 95% of them were counted only once. The ten largest clones capture 0.15% of the sample. The receptor comes from a human donor in good health. Input material: T cells isolated from PBMCs.

The CDR3 reads as follows: CASKTSGGTDTQYF. The bases read TGTGCCAGCAAAACTAGCGGGGGAACAGATACGCAGTATTTT. In this chain, TRBV7-3 is recombined with TRBJ2-3, with 11 central nucleotides matching TRBD2. The V end gives up 7 bases and the J end 3 bases, leaving 3 bases in the junction not matched to a gene. Looking up the germline V gene yields CDR1 SGHTA and CDR2 FQGTGA. The CDR3 numbers 14 residues from cysteine through phenylalanine. Just the 42-base CDR3 DNA is kept, in frame starting at base 1. Joined to the reference TRBV7-3 and TRBJ2-3 proteins, this CDR3 gives the full variable domain: GAGVSQTPSNKVTEKGKYVELRCDPISGHTALYWYRQSLGQGPEFLIYFQGTGAADDSGLPNDRFFAVRPEGSVSTLKIQRTERGDSAVYLCASKTSGGTDTQYFGPGTRLTVL.